Detailed here is one T cell receptor beta chain. What antigen it recognizes has not been identified. One base away there is no much larger clone; base qualities are not given. The CDR3 regions of human TCRbeta chains were subjected to immunosequencing. The authors' pipeline ran thus. Repertoire TCRs were matched against a reference library of SARS-CoV-2-specific TCRs generated with the MIRA antigen-specificity platform. Breadth was defined as the fraction of unique TCRs that were SARS-CoV-2-associated. Depth was defined as the fraction of total T cells that were SARS-CoV-2-associated. Using the MIRA data, each spike-specific TCR was mapped to the spike region that the TCR reacts to and placed in a CD4 or CD8 class. Log10-transformed breadth and depth values were compared by one-way ANOVA with Sidak's multiple comparisons tests. Drawn from immuneACCESS, this table holds only the in-frame rearrangements with V and J called that TCRdb kept. Clones are partly lost; checked studies trace under half to an unresolved V gene and leave the rest unexplained. V, J and clone size reflect that table, while D and trimming were determined from the DNA. Within this sample are roughly 140,000 clones, with 90% to 95% of them counted one time only. The ten largest clones represent 5.1% of the sample.

The entry originates in a study of T cell responses to AZD1222 COVID-19 vaccine (dated by TCRdb to the early 2020s). Background on the whole study: AZD1222 recipients with second doses at about 4 weeks or about 12 weeks were pooled, because spike-specific TCR depth and breadth did not differ between schedules. TCR sequencing was performed for 230 to 250 trial participants, of whom about 200 were given two doses of AZD1222 and approximately 25 were given two doses of MenACWY control vaccine. Trial participants were enrolled by age into subgroups of 18-55, 56-69 and 70-plus years, and 148, 28 and 57 TCR-sequenced participants, respectively, were included in these subgroups. What the research found in general, with its limitations: Conclusions about previously exposed vaccinees were limited because only 6 or 7 AZD1222 recipients were SARS-CoV-2 seropositive at baseline. Reportedly, close to half of the unique spike-specific TCRs recognized epitopes lying outside the regions that are mutated in the B.1.351 and B.1.1.7 variants. The whole spike protein was spanned by vaccine-associated CD4 TCRs, and dominant responses were seen in regions 160-218 and 743-854. The 56-69-year group was small, and its depth increase did not reach significance, likely because of low power. No day 14 peak-response samples were available, so repertoires were characterized only after the peak T cell response. After two AZD1222 doses, both the breadth and the depth of spike-specific TCRs were significantly higher than at day 0 and than in MenACWY recipients. Participants were mostly white British and included more females than males, and it was suggested by the authors that clonal diversity may have been underestimated.

The germline V gene supplies CDR1 MNHEY and CDR2 SVGAGI. The CDR3 covers 15 residues, taking in both the cysteine and the phenylalanine. CDR3 DNA only is kept here, 45 bases in frame from base 1. V and J are truncated by 5 bases and 4 bases respectively, leaving an intervening sequence of 12 bases. What this sample's time point label stands for: baseline before first vaccination. Vaccinee samples came from UK trials COV001 and COV002, including a single-blind randomized controlled phase 2/3 trial of AZD1222 (ChAdOx1 nCoV-19) in healthy adults. Trial participant PBMC samples were collected at day 0 and day 28 after the second dose for TCRbeta chain sequencing.

This clonotype was sampled from an adult in good health. The rearranged chain carries TRBV6-5 and TRBJ2-6; no D gene is confidently identified. The sequencing used peripheral blood, collected on day 0 of AZD1222 vaccination. For the CDR3, the sequence is CASSRRSTGANVLTF. The sequenced DNA is TGTGCCAGCAGTAGACGCAGTACAGGGGCCAACGTCCTGACTTTC.